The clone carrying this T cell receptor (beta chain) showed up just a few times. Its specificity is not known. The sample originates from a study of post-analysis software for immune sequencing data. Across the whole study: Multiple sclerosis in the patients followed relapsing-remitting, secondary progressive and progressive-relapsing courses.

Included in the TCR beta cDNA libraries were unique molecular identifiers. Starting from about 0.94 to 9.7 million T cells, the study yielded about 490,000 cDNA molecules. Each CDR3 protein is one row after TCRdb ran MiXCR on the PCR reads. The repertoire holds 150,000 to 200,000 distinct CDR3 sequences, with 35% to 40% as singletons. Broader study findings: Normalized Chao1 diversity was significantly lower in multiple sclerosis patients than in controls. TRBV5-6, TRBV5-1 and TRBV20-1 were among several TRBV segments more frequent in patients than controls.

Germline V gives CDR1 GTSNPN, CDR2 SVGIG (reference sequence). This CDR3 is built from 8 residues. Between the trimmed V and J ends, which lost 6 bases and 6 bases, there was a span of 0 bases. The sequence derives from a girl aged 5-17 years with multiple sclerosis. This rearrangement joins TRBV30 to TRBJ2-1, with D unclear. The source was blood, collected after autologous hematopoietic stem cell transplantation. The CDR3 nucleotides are TGTGCCTGCAATGAGCAGTTCTTC. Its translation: CACNEQFF.